The subject of this entry is one T cell receptor beta chain. Its antigen is unidentified. The V end was cut by 9 bases, the J end by 2 bases, with 16 bases between. The CDR3 runs 15 residues. Per germline, CDR1 MRHNA and CDR2 SNTAGT. The data derive from a study of cytomegalovirus exposure and HLA in healthy donors. The overall study: The roughly 110 validation repertoires were reported in a later analysis to have been generated on the same platform as the 666 first-cohort repertoires. Findings and caveats of the study: 150 or so TCR beta chains were listed as cytomegalovirus-associated.

Generated by immunoSEQ multiplex PCR, the TCRdb table keeps only in-frame clones and is missing some. The sample contains 110,000 to 150,000 clones, about 94% of which appear only once. The sequence was obtained from a man aged 18 to 29 in good health and CMV-seropositive. The V and J genes are TRBV6-4 and TRBJ2-2, with D tentatively TRBD1 (6 bases). The material sequenced was PBMCs. CDR3 in DNA: TGTGCCAGTAAGAGGACAGACAGAAACACCGGGGAGCTGTTTTTT. This sequence encodes CASKRTDRNTGELFF.